This TCR beta chain emerged from a study of blood T cell repertoires in COVID-19. Participant age was roughly 18 to 100 years, and participants resided in about two dozen US areas. Grouping used clinical history reported by participants in a survey and questionnaire. As originally analysed: It was from reference gene primer amplification that nucleated cell counts were estimated. The method was immunoSEQ multiplex PCR; TCRdb's version includes in-frame clones alone and lacks a portion of them. The V and J calls and clone size are taken from that table; D and trimming were inferred from the DNA. The sample has 200,000 to 250,000 clones; approximately 78% are singletons. V shed 4 bases and J shed 3 bases, with 15 bases lying between them. CDR1 is LGHNT and CDR2 is FRNRAP in the germline V gene. The CDR3 covers 15 residues.

This receptor was taken from a man aged 40-49 years who had recovered from COVID-19. V is TRBV12-5 and J is TRBJ1-2; possible D gene TRBD1, 5 bases. Sequencing was done on a sample of PBMCs or T cells enriched from blood (not recorded which). The CDR3 region has the DNA TGTGCTAGTGGTTCCCCTCGGGACTTCCACTATGGCTACACCTTC. Translating gives CASGSPRDFHYGYTF.